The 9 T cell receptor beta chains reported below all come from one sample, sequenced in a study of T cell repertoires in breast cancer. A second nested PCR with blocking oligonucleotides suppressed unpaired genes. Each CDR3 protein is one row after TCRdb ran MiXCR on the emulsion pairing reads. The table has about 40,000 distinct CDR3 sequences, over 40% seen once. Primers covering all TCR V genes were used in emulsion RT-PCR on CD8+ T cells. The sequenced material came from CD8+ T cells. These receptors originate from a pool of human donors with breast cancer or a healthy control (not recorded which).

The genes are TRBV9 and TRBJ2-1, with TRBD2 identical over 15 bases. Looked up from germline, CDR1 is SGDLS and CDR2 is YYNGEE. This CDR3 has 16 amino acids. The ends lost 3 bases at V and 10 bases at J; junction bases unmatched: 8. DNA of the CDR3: TGTGCCAGCAGCGGCCCACCGGGACTAGCGGGGGGAGAGCAGTTCTTC. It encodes CASSGPPGLAGGEQFF.

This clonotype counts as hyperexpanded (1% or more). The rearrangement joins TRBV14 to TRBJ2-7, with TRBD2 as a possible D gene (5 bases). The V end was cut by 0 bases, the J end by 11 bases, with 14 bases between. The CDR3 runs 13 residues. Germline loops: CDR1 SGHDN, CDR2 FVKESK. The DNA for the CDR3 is TGTGCCAGCAGCCAAGATCTTGAGGAGGAAGAGTACTTC. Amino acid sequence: CASSQDLEEEEYF.

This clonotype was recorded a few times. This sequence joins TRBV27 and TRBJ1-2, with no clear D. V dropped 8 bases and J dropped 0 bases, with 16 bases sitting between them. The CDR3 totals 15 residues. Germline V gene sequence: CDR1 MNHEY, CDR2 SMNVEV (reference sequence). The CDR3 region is CASSSSSSPNYGYTF. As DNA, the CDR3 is TGTGCCAGCTCCTCCTCCTCGTCACCTAACTATGGCTACACCTTC.

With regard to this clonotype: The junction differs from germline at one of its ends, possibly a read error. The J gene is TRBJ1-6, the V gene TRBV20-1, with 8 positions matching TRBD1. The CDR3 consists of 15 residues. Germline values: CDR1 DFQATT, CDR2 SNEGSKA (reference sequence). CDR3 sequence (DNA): TGCAGTGCTAGCTTGGCCGGACAGGGTGGATCACCCCGCAACTTT. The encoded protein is CSASLAGQGGSPRNF.

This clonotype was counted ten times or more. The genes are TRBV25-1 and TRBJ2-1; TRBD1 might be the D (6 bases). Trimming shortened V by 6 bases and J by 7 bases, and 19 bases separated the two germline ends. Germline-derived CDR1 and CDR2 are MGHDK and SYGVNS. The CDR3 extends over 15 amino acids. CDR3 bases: TGTGCCAGCAGGGAAACAGGGCGAGTTGGGAATGAGCAGTTCTTC. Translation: CASRETGRVGNEQFF.

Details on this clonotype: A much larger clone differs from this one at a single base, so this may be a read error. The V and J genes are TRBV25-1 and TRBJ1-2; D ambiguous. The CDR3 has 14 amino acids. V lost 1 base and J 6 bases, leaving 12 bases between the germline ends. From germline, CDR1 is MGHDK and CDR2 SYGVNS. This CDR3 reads CASSESGALHGYTF. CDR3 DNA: TGTGCCAGCAGTGAATCAGGAGCGCTCCATGGCTACACCTTC.

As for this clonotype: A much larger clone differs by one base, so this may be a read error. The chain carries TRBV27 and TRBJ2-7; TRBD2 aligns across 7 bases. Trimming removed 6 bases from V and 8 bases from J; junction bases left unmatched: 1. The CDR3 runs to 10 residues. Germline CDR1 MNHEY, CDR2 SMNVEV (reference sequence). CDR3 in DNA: TGTGCCAGCAGAGGGACTAAGCAGTACTTC. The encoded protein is CASRGTKQYF.

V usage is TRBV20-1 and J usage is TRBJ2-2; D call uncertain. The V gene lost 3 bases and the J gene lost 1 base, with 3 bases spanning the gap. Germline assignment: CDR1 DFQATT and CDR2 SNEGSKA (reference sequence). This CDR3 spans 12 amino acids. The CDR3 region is CSARENTGELFF. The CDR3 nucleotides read TGCAGTGCTAGGGAGAACACCGGGGAGCTGTTTTTT.

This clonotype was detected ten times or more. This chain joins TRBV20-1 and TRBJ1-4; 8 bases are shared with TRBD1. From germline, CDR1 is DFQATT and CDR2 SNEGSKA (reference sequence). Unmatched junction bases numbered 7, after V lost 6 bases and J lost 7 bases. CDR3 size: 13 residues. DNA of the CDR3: TGCAGTGCCTACCGACAGGGGAGTGAAAAACTGTTTTTT. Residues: CSAYRQGSEKLFF.